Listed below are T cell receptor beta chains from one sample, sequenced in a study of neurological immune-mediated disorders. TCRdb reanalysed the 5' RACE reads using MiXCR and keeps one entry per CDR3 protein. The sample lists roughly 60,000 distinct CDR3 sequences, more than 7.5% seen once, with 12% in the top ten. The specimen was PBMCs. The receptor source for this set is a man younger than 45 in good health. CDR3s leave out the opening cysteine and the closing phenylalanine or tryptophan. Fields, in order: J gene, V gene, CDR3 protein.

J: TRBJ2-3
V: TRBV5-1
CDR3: ASSTGRSTDTQY

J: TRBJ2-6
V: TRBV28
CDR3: ASTHSLGGSGANVLT

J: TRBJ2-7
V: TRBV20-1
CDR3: SAPVVGGPLEQY

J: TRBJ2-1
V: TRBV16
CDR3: ASSQMGGTRESEQF

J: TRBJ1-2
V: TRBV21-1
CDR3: ASSKKLLDIRNYGYT

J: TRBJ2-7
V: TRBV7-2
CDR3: ASSYSRTGSSYEQY

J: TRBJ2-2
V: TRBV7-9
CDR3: ASSSPFAGGNTGELF

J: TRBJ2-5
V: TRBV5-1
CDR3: ASSLEGETQY

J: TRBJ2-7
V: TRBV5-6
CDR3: ASSWGSGRGEQY

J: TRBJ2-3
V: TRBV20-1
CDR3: SASPTRRDTQY

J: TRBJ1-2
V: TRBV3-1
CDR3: ASSQSNYGYT

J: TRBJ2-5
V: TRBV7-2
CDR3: ASSLGLTSGETQY

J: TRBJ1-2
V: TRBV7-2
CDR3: ASSLQATGGYT

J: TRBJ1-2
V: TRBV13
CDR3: ASSLSGEDGYT

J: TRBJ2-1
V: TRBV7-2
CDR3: ASSSPRGRSSYNEQF

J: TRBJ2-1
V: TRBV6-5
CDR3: ASSSPQGNYPYNEQF

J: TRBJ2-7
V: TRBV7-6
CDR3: ASSLSRTAEQY

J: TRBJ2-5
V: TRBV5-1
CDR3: ASRLSGSSTGETQY

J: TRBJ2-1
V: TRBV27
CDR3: ASSRTPRTSGRAYNEQF

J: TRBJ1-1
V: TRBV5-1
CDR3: ASSPGGVDLYAF

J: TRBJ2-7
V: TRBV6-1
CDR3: ASSAGLVNEQY

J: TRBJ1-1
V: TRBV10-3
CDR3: AISAVGKVAEAF

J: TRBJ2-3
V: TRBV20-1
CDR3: SARDYSTQY

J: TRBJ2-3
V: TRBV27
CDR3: ASSLSGTGFY

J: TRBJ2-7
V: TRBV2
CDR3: ASRETSYEQY

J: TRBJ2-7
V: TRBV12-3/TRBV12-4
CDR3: ASTPWGGSGNEQY

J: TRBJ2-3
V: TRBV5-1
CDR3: ASSLVSGSLRDTQY

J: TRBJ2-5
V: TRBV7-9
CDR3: ASSLAGVQETQY

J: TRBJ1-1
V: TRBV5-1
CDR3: ASRMDRPYTEAF

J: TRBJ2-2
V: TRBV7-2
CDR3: ASSSGQGRRTGELF

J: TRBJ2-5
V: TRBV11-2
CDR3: ASSLMSGIQETQY

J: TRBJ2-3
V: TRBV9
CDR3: ASSAGQGPSTDTQY

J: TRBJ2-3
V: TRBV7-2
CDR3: ASSSREGTSTDTQY

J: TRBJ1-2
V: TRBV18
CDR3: ASSPSDTVGGYT

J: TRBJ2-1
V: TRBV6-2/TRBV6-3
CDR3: ASSYSRDSASYNEQF

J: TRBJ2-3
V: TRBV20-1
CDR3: RTSESSTDTQY

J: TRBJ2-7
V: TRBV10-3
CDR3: AIRGDRIYEQY

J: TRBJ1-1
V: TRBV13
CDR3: ASSLLPGQGNTEAF

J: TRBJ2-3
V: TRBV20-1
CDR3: SAPLAGGTDTQY

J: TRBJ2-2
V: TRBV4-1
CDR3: ASSQGDRDTGELF

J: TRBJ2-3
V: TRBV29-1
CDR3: SVERGGTDTQY

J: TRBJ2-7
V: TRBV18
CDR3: ASSRGLGTEEQY

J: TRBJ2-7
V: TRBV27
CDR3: ASRGQGIYEQY

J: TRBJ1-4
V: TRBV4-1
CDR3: ASSQADRAHRNEKLF

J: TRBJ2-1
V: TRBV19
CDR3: ASSIFSGTSNNEQF

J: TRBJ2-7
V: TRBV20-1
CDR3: SAPGVAGRGSYEQY

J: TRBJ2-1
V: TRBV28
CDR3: ASSLPTGTNEQF

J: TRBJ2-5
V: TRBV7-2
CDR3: ASSYTSVQETQY

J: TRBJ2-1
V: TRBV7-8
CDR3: ASSSLGSSYNEQF

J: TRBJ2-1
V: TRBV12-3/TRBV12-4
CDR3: ASKEYNEQF

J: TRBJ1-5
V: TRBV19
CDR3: ASSSLREISAQH

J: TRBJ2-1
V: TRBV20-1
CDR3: SALLAGGYNEQF

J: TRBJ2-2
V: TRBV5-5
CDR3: ASSASGVASGNTGELF

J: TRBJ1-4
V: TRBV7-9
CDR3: ASSLATGRKLF

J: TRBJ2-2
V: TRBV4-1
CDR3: ASSRRDRVTPGELF

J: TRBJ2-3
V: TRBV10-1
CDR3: ASSESNSKADSRADTQY

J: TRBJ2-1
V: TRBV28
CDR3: ASSLSLWDEQF

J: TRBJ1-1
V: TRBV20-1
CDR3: SASGQLNTEAF

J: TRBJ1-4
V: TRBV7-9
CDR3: ASSVGTGYLEKLF

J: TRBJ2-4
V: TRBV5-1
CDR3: ASSLVGQQDGTKNIQY